This T cell receptor (beta chain) was retrieved from a study of blood T cell repertoires in COVID-19. The overall study: The United States, Italy and Spain supplied acute and convalescent COVID-19 samples.

This table comes from immunoSEQ multiplex PCR, and its TCRdb copy is limited to in-frame clones, with some not included. The sample holds about half a million clones, approximately 86% seen once. This CDR3 comprises 14 residues. The V end lost 6 bases, the J end lost 5 bases, and 13 bases lay between the germline ends. The V gene's germline CDR1 is SNHLY and CDR2 FYNNEI. Allocation to cohorts depended on clinical history reported by the participants. The sample taken for sequencing was PBMCs or T cells enriched from blood (not recorded which). This TCR came from a woman aged 55-69 years who had recovered from COVID-19. The chain joins TRBV2 to TRBJ1-4, with a tentative D call TRBD1 (6 bases). CDR3 amino acids: CASRKQGLNEKLFF. The CDR3 DNA sequence: TGTGCCAGCAGGAAACAGGGCTTAAATGAAAAACTGTTTTTT.